A selection of T cell receptor beta chains follows, all from one sample in a study of beta chain features in type 1 diabetes. Generated by immunoSEQ multiplex PCR, the TCRdb table keeps only in-frame clones and is missing some. The sample shows around 130,000 clones, around 9% of them seen only once. The sample was central memory CD4+ T cells from blood. The receptors come from a man aged 25 to 40 with type 1 diabetes. CDR3s include the opening cysteine and the closing phenylalanine or tryptophan. The D gene is left open where the match is weak. Clone size, where shown, is once, few, many, or a class for clones that have expanded.

v_gene	d_gene	abundance	j_gene	CDR3nt	CDR3aa
TRBV4-2	NA	few	TRBJ2-3	TGTGCCAGCAGCCAAGATGGGCTCGCGCAGTATTTT	CASSQDGLAQYF
TRBV4-2	TRBD2	NA	TRBJ2-7	TGTGCCAGCAGCGCCCACCCGGCGGGGGACTCCTACGAGCAGTACTTC	CASSAHPAGDSYEQYF
TRBV9	TRBD1	NA	TRBJ1-6	TGTGCCAGCAGCCCAAGGGGACAGGGTGGGTCACCCCTCCACTTT	CASSPRGQGGSPLHF
TRBV28	TRBD1	NA	TRBJ2-1	TGTGCCAGCAGTCCCGTGACAGGGGAGGTCAATGAGCAGTTCTTC	CASSPVTGEVNEQFF
TRBV7-2	NA	NA	TRBJ1-6	TGTGCCAGCAGCTTAGAACCCAGGGCGGAATCACCCCTCCACTTT	CASSLEPRAESPLHF
TRBV4-3	NA	NA	TRBJ1-1	TGCGCCAGCAGCCCAGACATTCTGAACACTGAAGCTTTCTTT	CASSPDILNTEAFF
TRBV29-1	TRBD1	NA	TRBJ2-3	TGCAGCGTTGACTACGGGACAGGGGGAGATTCGCAGTATTTT	CSVDYGTGGDSQYF
TRBV9	NA	few	TRBJ1-6	TGTGCCAGCAGCGTAGGGGAGAAGAATTCACCCCTCCACTTT	CASSVGEKNSPLHF
TRBV18	NA	NA	TRBJ1-2	TGTGCCAGCTCACCAGAGAGGACAGCCTTCTATGGCTACACCTTC	CASSPERTAFYGYTF
TRBV11-2	TRBD2	few	TRBJ2-3	TGTGCCAGCAGCTTTCTAGCGGGGGTAACAGATACGCAGTATTTT	CASSFLAGVTDTQYF
TRBV10-3	NA	few	TRBJ1-5	TGTGCCATCAGTGAAGGTAGGGGGACCCATAGCAATCAGCCCCAGCATTTT	CAISEGRGTHSNQPQHF
TRBV29-1	NA	NA	TRBJ2-5	TGCAGCGTGACTCAGGGTGTTGAGACCCAGTACTTC	CSVTQGVETQYF
TRBV9	NA	NA	TRBJ1-6	TGTGCCAGCAGCCCACCGGGCTCCTATAATTCACCCCTCCACTTT	CASSPPGSYNSPLHF
TRBV5-1	NA	NA	TRBJ2-2	TGCGCCAGCAGCTCTGGACTGAACACCGGGGAGCTGTTTTTT	CASSSGLNTGELFF
TRBV28	NA	NA	TRBJ2-4	TGTGCCAGCAGTTCAAGGTATCAGGGGTCCATTCAGTACTTC	CASSSRYQGSIQYF
TRBV7-2	TRBD1	NA	TRBJ1-1	TGTGCCAGCAGCTTCTATACAGGGGGGACCACTGAAGCTTTCTTT	CASSFYTGGTTEAFF
TRBV29-1	NA	few	TRBJ1-2	TGCAGCGTTGGCGGGGTGTTTTCGCCGGGAGCGGGTGATGGCTACACCTTC	CSVGGVFSPGAGDGYTF